A single sample gave rise to the 16 T cell receptor beta chains below, sequenced in a study of response to subunit inactivated influenza vaccine. TCRdb fed the RT-PCR reads into MiXCR, producing one record per CDR3 protein. This table holds about 830,000 distinct CDR3 sequences, 15% to 20% found once. Source: PBMCs from blood, taken 4 to 6 days after vaccination. The receptors originated from a man in his fifties or sixties who received an inactivated influenza vaccine.

A few counts support this clonotype. The chain has TRBV7-6 and TRBJ1-3; 9 positions agree with TRBD1. The CDR3 sequence is 16 residues long. Per the germline V gene, CDR1 is SGHVS and CDR2 is FNYEAQ. J gave up 8 bases and V 1 base, and 9 bases lay outside the gene matches. Here the CDR3 DNA reads TGTGCCAGCAGCTTAGTGGGGACAGGGACCCCAGACACCATATATTTT. Residues: CASSLVGTGTPDTIYF.

There are a few counts of this clonotype. V gene TRBV20-1 combines with J gene TRBJ2-1, with 15 bases that match TRBD2. CDR1 DFQATT and CDR2 SNEGSKA come from the germline V gene (reference sequence). With V trimmed by 6 bases and J by 6 bases, 12 bases remained unmatched. The CDR3 sequence is 17 residues long. As DNA, the CDR3 is TGCAGTGCCCTGGGACTAGCGGGGGGACTGTCGGGCAATGAGCAGTTCTTC. It yields the protein CSALGLAGGLSGNEQFF.

V is TRBV20-1 and J is TRBJ2-1, with 11 bases matching TRBD2. V dropped 0 bases and J dropped 4; count of bases not matched to a gene: 8. CDR3 length equals 17 residues. The germline gives CDR1 DFQATT, CDR2 SNEGSKA (reference sequence). The CDR3 DNA sequence: TGCAGTGCTAGAGATTCCTTTAGCGGGAGGGGTTACAATGAGCAGTTCTTC. Protein sequence: CSARDSFSGRGYNEQFF.

V usage is TRBV4-1 and J usage is TRBJ2-5; 8 bases line up with TRBD1. This CDR3 region has 15 residues. Germline V gene data show CDR1 as MGHRA and CDR2 as YSYEKL. The V segment lost 0 bases and the J segment 5 bases; nucleotides outside the gene matches: 5. CDR3 sequence (DNA): TGCGCCAGCAGCCAAGAGGGACAGGTGGGGGAGACCCAGTACTTC. It codes for CASSQEGQVGETQYF.

This clonotype was observed a handful of times. The genes are TRBV5-1 and TRBJ2-2; possibly TRBD1 for D (6 bases). The CDR3 sequence is 16 residues long. Germline CDR1 reads SGHRS; CDR2 reads YFSETQ. The ends were cut back, 0 bases at V and 0 bases at J, with 9 bases in the middle. In DNA form, the CDR3 reads TGCGCCAGCAGCTTGGCCGAGGGGGCGAACACCGGGGAGCTGTTTTTT. Translated, it gives CASSLAEGANTGELFF. The variable domain in full, with the rest retrieved from reference TRBV5-1 and TRBJ2-2, is KAGVTQTPRYLIKTRGQQVTLSCSPISGHRSVSWYQQTPGQGLQFLFEYFSETQRNKGNFPGRFSGRQFSNSRSEMNVSTLELGDSALYLCASSLAEGANTGELFFGEGSRLTVL.

The rearrangement joins TRBV12-3 or TRBV12-4 to TRBJ1-4, with 8 bases identical to TRBD1. V dropped 7 bases and J dropped 6; count of bases not matched to a gene: 7. The CDR3 covers 14 residues. The CDR3 DNA is TGTGCCAGCACCAACAGGACAGGGTATGAAAAACTGTTTTTT. As protein: CASTNRTGYEKLFF.

This clonotype was counted only a few times. The chain links TRBV7-2 to TRBJ2-5; TRBD2 matches 9 bases. Germline V gene lookup returns CDR1 SGHTA and CDR2 FQGNSA. This CDR3 comprises 14 residues. V shed 5 bases, J shed 4 bases, and the junction held 5 bases outside the gene matches. CDR3 loop: CASSDYSGRETQYF. The CDR3 region has the DNA TGTGCCAGCAGCGACTATAGCGGGAGAGAGACCCAGTACTTC.

There are many counts of this clonotype. One end of the junction varies from germline; a read error may be responsible. This sequence joins TRBV12-3 or TRBV12-4 and TRBJ1-1; D call uncertain. CDR3 size: 13 residues. The CDR3 here is CASSLAENTEAFF. The CDR3 DNA reads TGCGCCAGCAGCTTGGCAGAGAACACTGAAGCTTTCTTT.

This clonotype was seen more than once but under ten times. This sequence joins TRBV5-5 and TRBJ2-1; 9 positions agree with TRBD1. CDR1 and CDR2 (germline): SGHKS, YYEKEE (reference sequence). J was trimmed by 6 bases and V by 4 bases; bases with no gene match: 8. The CDR3 contains 15 residues. CDR3 loop: CASSPGQGFTNEQFF. CDR3 DNA: TGTGCCAGCAGCCCGGGACAGGGCTTTACCAATGAGCAGTTCTTC.

This clonotype was counted a few times. The V gene is TRBV7-2, the J gene TRBJ2-1; tentative D call: TRBD2 (5 bases). This CDR3 region has 16 residues. Germline loops: CDR1 SGHTA, CDR2 FQGNSA. V was clipped by 5 bases and J by 4 bases, with 18 bases between them. CDR3 sequence: CASSESVSVVYNEQFF. CDR3 sequence (DNA): TGTGCCAGCAGCGAGAGTGTTAGCGTAGTTTACAATGAGCAGTTCTTC.

This chain joins TRBV7-9 and TRBJ2-1; 10 bases map to TRBD2. This CDR3 is 16 amino acids long. The ends lost 1 base at V and 10 bases at J; junction bases unmatched: 10. Germline CDR1 reads SEHNR; CDR2 reads FQNEAQ (reference sequence). As DNA, the CDR3 is TGTGCCAGCAGCTTAGATCTAGCGGGGGCACGCCAGGAGCAGTTCTTC. Translation gives CASSLDLAGARQEQFF.

This clonotype was seen more than once but under ten times. The chain joins TRBV5-1 to TRBJ2-5; D might be TRBD1 (5 bases). This CDR3 spans 16 amino acids. The germline V and J ends were trimmed by 0 bases and 2 bases, with 14 bases remaining between them. CDR1 and CDR2 from the germline V gene are SGHRS and YFSETQ. The CDR3 DNA follows: TGCGCCAGCAGCTTGGCCCTAGGACACGCACAAGAGACCCAGTACTTC. Amino acid sequence: CASSLALGHAQETQYF.

This chain uses TRBV6-2 or TRBV6-3 with TRBJ2-4; no clear D. The germline gives CDR1 MNHEY, CDR2 SVGEGT. The CDR3 is 16 residues long. V was clipped by 2 bases and J by 2 bases, with 13 bases between them. The chain's CDR3 is CASSYGRGLSKNIQYF. CDR3 bases: TGTGCCAGCAGTTACGGTCGAGGCTTGTCCAAAAACATTCAGTACTTC.

This clonotype showed up many times. The V gene is TRBV12-3 or TRBV12-4, the J gene TRBJ2-3, with D possibly being TRBD1 or TRBD2 (5 bases each). The CDR3 runs to 15 residues. V was cut by 4 bases and J by 5 bases, with 16 bases left in between. In DNA, the CDR3 is TGTGCCAGCAGTTGGGGGACCCTCGCAGGAGATACGCAGTATTTT. This codes for CASSWGTLAGDTQYF.

This clonotype was seen a few times. The chain uses TRBV12-3 or TRBV12-4 and TRBJ2-1, with 8 positions matching TRBD2. This CDR3 is 14 amino acids long. V was pared by 5 bases and J by 4 bases, with 4 bases of the junction left unmatched. The CDR3 DNA follows: TGTGCCAGCAGTAGGTCTAGCGGGTACAATGAGCAGTTCTTC. It yields the protein CASSRSSGYNEQFF.

V usage is TRBV30 and J usage is TRBJ2-1; D ambiguous. Trimming cost V 2 bases and J 4 bases, with 9 bases left between them. Germline V gene sequence: CDR1 GTSNPN, CDR2 SVGIG (reference sequence). This CDR3 is 13 amino acids long. The CDR3 bases are TGTGCCTGGAGTTACGGAAATTACAATGAGCAGTTCTTC. Its translation: CAWSYGNYNEQFF.